Presented here are 11 T cell receptor beta chains from one specimen sequenced in a study of beta chain features in type 1 diabetes. Expressed TCRB transcripts got sequenced, as all isolated RNA was reverse transcribed. Assay: immunoSEQ multiplex PCR; the TCRdb copy retains only in-frame clones and omits some. The table lists some 150,000 clones, 10% of them singletons. The source material was naive CD4+ T cells from blood. These receptors were obtained from a young man in good health.

J is TRBJ1-2 and V is TRBV7-9; D may be TRBD1 (5 bases). The V and J ends lost 4 bases and 4 bases respectively, with 13 bases between them. The CDR3 spans 14 residues. The germline V gene encodes CDR1 SEHNR and CDR2 FQNEAQ (reference sequence). The CDR3: CASSSPGFRYGYTF. The CDR3 region has the DNA TGTGCCAGCAGCTCCCCAGGGTTTCGCTATGGCTACACCTTC.

The table lists this clone with a few counts. The gene calls are TRBV6-5 and TRBJ2-3; the D gene is possibly TRBD1 (5 bases). CDR3 size: 13 residues. Germline V CDR1 and CDR2: MNHEY, SVGAGI. Trimming shortened V by 6 bases and J by 3 bases, and 10 bases separated the two germline ends. CDR3 sequence (DNA): TGTGCCAGCAGCAGTCAGGGTACAGATACGCAGTATTTT. Translating it yields CASSSQGTDTQYF.

This clone was seen only a few times. The V gene is TRBV6-6, the J gene TRBJ2-7; TRBD1 agrees at 9 bases. CDR1 MNHNY and CDR2 SVGAGI come from the germline V gene (reference sequence). J gave up 3 bases and V 1 base, and 1 base lay outside the gene matches. CDR3 length: 14 residues. The CDR3 nucleotides are TGTGCCAGCAGTTACTGGGGACAGGGCTACGAGCAGTACTTC. It translates to CASSYWGQGYEQYF.

The V and J genes are TRBV10-3 and TRBJ2-7; 8 nucleotides agree with TRBD1. Unmatched junction bases numbered 4, after V lost 6 bases and J lost 3 bases. The germline gives CDR1 ENHRY, CDR2 SYGVKD. The CDR3 runs 13 residues. The CDR3 DNA sequence: TGTGCCATCAGCGTGACAGGGGTCTACGAGCAGTACTTC. Amino acids: CAISVTGVYEQYF.

The table lists this clone with a few counts. The chain joins TRBV18 to TRBJ2-7, with 7 bases aligning to TRBD1. This CDR3 region has 13 residues. V lost 3 bases, J lost 3 bases, and 2 bases stayed unmatched. The germline V gene has CDR1 KGHSH and CDR2 LQKENI. CDR3 bases: TGTGCCAGCTCACCCAGACAGGGCTACGAGCAGTACTTC. This encodes CASSPRQGYEQYF.

In this sample, this clone turned up a few times. The V and J genes are TRBV28 and TRBJ2-7; 8 bases fit TRBD1. CDR3 size: 15 residues. Trimming took 4 bases from V and 0 from J; bases not matched to a gene: 5. The V gene's germline CDR1 is MDHEN and CDR2 SYDVKM. CDR3 nucleotide sequence: TGTGCCAGCAGTTGGGACAGGAGGAGCTCCTACGAGCAGTACTTC. Translated, it gives CASSWDRRSSYEQYF.

The chain is built from TRBV28 and TRBJ2-2; 7 positions match TRBD1. Germline loops: CDR1 MDHEN, CDR2 SYDVKM. CDR3 length: 16 residues. Trimming at V came to 4 bases and at J to 0 bases, leaving 5 bases not matched to a gene. CDR3 protein: CASSSGTVANTGELFF. The CDR3 DNA is TGTGCCAGCAGTTCCGGGACAGTAGCGAACACCGGGGAGCTGTTTTTT.

CDR3 loop: CASRGSQPQHF. For the CDR3, the DNA is TGTGCCAGCAGGGGGAGTCAGCCCCAGCATTTT. The rearrangement links TRBV2 to TRBJ1-5, with D uncertain. The V end was cut by 6 bases, the J end by 6 bases, with 6 bases between. CDR3 length: 11 amino acids. Germline loops: CDR1 SNHLY, CDR2 FYNNEI.

In this sample, this clone turned up a few times. The chain uses TRBV5-1 and TRBJ1-4; D call uncertain. This CDR3 is built from 14 residues. V was shortened by 0 bases and J by 12 bases, with 15 bases between the two germline ends. Germline V gene sequence: CDR1 SGHRS, CDR2 YFSETQ. The CDR3 DNA reads TGCGCCAGCAGCTTGGGCACCTCCCAGTTGGAACTGTTTTTT. It encodes CASSLGTSQLELFF.

The chain carries TRBV6-5 and TRBJ2-5, with 8 bases lining up with TRBD2. This CDR3 has 15 amino acids. The V segment lost 9 bases and the J segment 2 bases; nucleotides outside the gene matches: 11. In germline, CDR1 is MNHEY, CDR2 SVGAGI. The CDR3 DNA reads TGTGCCAGTTTGAGAAGCGGGGGTACTCAAGAGACCCAGTACTTC. Translating gives CASLRSGGTQETQYF.

This chain connects TRBV5-4 to TRBJ2-3, with D uncertain. Trimming removed 0 bases at V and 2 bases at J, with 10 bases between. The CDR3 has 15 residues. Germline CDR1 reads SGHNT; CDR2 reads YYREEE (reference sequence). The CDR3 DNA is TGTGCCAGCAGCTTGGCCCCGACTTCCACAGATACGCAGTATTTT. Amino acids: CASSLAPTSTDTQYF.